This record covers a single T cell receptor beta chain. The antigen is undetermined. These data originate in a study of cytomegalovirus exposure and HLA in healthy donors. Germline CDR1 is MDHEN and CDR2 is SYDVKM. Trimming pared 7 bases from V and 4 bases from J, leaving 19 bases between. The CDR3 is 15 amino acids. Amplification used 60 Vbeta primers and 13 Jbeta primers. Produced via immunoSEQ multiplex PCR; TCRdb's table is partial and in-frame only. Counted here are about 210,000 clones, roughly four fifths occurring once; the ten biggest clones make up roughly 3.1%. The study's findings and limits: Three CMV-associated chains were confirmed in vitro to be specific for CMV antigens.

This clonotype was obtained from a man aged 35-49 years in good health and CMV-seropositive. Sequencing used PBMCs. The chain uses TRBV28 and TRBJ1-2; D possibly corresponds to TRBD1 (5 bases). DNA of the CDR3: TGTGCCAGCAAACCCAGGGCCAGCTTGCGCTATGGCTACACCTTC. This translates into CASKPRASLRYGYTF.